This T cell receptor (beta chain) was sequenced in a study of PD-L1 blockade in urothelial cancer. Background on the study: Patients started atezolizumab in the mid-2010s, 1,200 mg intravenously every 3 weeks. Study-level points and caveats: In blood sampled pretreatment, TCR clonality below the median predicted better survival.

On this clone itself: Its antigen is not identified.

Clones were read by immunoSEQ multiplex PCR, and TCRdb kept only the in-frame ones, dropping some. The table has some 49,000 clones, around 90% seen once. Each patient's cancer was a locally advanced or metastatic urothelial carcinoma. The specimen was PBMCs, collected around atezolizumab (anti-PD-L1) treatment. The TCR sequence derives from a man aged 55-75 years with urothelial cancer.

CDR3 coding DNA: TGTGCCAGCAGTAAAGAGAGCTCTGGGGCCAACGTCCTGACTTTC. Translating gives CASSKESSGANVLTF. The V gene is TRBV11-3, the J gene TRBJ2-6; D gene uncertain. Trimming pared 6 bases from V and 0 bases from J, leaving 9 bases between. The CDR3 sequence is 15 residues long. Germline CDR1 reads SGHNT; CDR2 reads YENEEA.